This T cell receptor beta chain was found in a study of shared clonotypes between healthy human individuals. Libraries were prepared by immunoSEQ multiplex PCR; TCRdb keeps only in-frame clonotypes and omits some of them. This table holds about 2.4 million clones, 90% to 95% found once. With respect to this clone: The sample holds other DNA sequences that translate to the same CDR3.

V lost 7 bases to trimming and J lost 3 bases, with 10 bases between them. This CDR3 is 11 amino acids long. The germline V gene encodes CDR1 DFQATT and CDR2 SNEGSKA (reference sequence). The TCR comes from a man aged 18 to 30 in good health. Material: naive CD4+ T cells sorted from blood. The subset is: CD45RA+ positively selected. The chain links TRBV20-1 to TRBJ2-7; D uncertain. The CDR3 DNA is TGCAGTGTGCCCGGGTACTACGAGCAGTACTTC. As protein: CSVPGYYEQYF.